The source of this TCR beta chain is a study of cytomegalovirus exposure and HLA in healthy donors. This clone was observed a single time. Amplification used 60 Vbeta primers and 13 Jbeta primers. TCRdb's table, derived via immunoSEQ multiplex PCR, lists solely in-frame clones and lacks some. The sample records about 200,000 clones, around 86% being singletons. With V trimmed by 0 bases and J by 2 bases, 0 bases remained unmatched. This CDR3 region has 15 residues. Per the germline V gene, CDR1 is LNHNV and CDR2 is YYDKDF (reference sequence). Sequencing was performed on PBMCs. The chain couples TRBV15 to TRBJ2-7; 11 bases fit TRBD1. The clonotype originates from a woman aged 18-29 years in good health and CMV-seronegative. For the CDR3, the DNA is TGTGCCACCAGCAGAGAGGGACAGGGGGCCTACGAGCAGTACTTC. Translating gives CATSREGQGAYEQYF.